This section outlines one T cell receptor (beta chain) sequence together with its context. Its specific antigen is unknown. No base-level quality is on record; no much larger clone is a single base apart. This record belongs to a study of blood T cell repertoires in COVID-19 (dated by TCRdb to about 2020). About the investigation overall: Collaborator samples came from the United States, Italy and Spain and covered acute and convalescent phases of COVID-19. Subjects who had been exposed to COVID-19, were actively infected with it, or had recovered from it provided the deeply sampled blood TCRbeta repertoires that made up the dataset. The prospective study material was composed of cDNA or gDNA derived from T cells, B-cell-depleted T cells, or PBMCs. Where HLA class I and class II types were available, the types were taken from metadata supplied by the sample provider, not from assay-based typing. The samples were drawn from two sources: the first 160 participants of the ongoing ImmuneRACE study, and 1,000 to 1,500 subjects contributed by 6 global collaborators. Sample metadata almost always included a de-identified subject ID, COVID-19 status, age in years and sex. A freely available public database, intended as a resource for researchers studying the immune response to SARS-CoV-2, is where the repertoires were released. Points the paper makes about the study in general: The quantity of clinical and demographic metadata differed by source and by participant and was supplied without curation.

The immunoSEQ Assay, a bias-controlled multiplex PCR, was used to amplify TCRbeta CDR3 regions from genomic DNA. In the paper's pipeline: The number of nucleated cells in each sample was estimated by amplification of reference gene primers within the assay. Sequence reads were collapsed and filtered to measure the absolute abundance of every unique TCRbeta CDR3 rearrangement. Productive Simpson clonality was computed per sample as the square root of Simpson's diversity index over productive rearrangements. TCRdb carries this immuneACCESS record with in-frame sequences only. Its versions omit some clonotypes, under half of them owing to an unresolved V gene in the studies checked, with the rest unexplained. That table furnishes V, J and clone size, whereas the DNA furnished D and trimming. This sample lists fewer than 500,000 clones; about 85% were detected once. About 0.7% of the sample is held by the ten biggest clonotypes.

The germline V gene encodes CDR1 GTSNPN and CDR2 SVGIG (reference sequence). The trim is 0 bases for V and 0 bases for J, with a gap of 11 bases between the germline ends. From the cysteine through the phenylalanine, the CDR3 covers 15 amino acids. The entry retains the CDR3 DNA only, 45 bases that are in frame from base 1. Participants in the prospective study were aged roughly 18 to 95 years, lived in some 24 United States geographic areas, and enrolled through a virtual design. To assign participants to cohorts, the prospective study relied on clinical history that participants themselves reported in a screening survey and a study questionnaire. For ImmuneRACE Cohort 3, a participant was defined as recovered based on two consecutive negative NP/OP PCR tests, clearance by a healthcare professional, or resolution of symptoms. In the prospective study, whole blood, serum and a nasopharyngeal or oropharyngeal swab were collected from each participant by mobile phlebotomists. Prospective study participants could optionally give additional blood draws and questionnaires over an approximately two-month period. Prospective study blood samples were shipped either frozen or at room temperature before DNA extraction.

Sequencing was carried out using PBMCs or T cells enriched from blood (not recorded which). The source is a woman under 30 who had recovered from COVID-19. In this chain, TRBV30 is recombined with TRBJ1-2; the D gene is possibly TRBD1, with 5 bases matching. The CDR3 region: CAWSVTGVANYGYTF. The nucleotide sequence is TGTGCCTGGAGTGTAACAGGTGTAGCTAACTATGGCTACACCTTC. The CDR3, completed at both ends by the reference TRBV30 and TRBJ1-2 genes, gives the full variable domain SQTIHQWPATLVQPVGSPLSLECTVEGTSNPNLYWYRQAAGRGLQLLFYSVGIGQISSEVPQNLSASRPQDRQFILSSKKLLLSDSGFYLCAWSVTGVANYGYTFGSGTRLTVV.